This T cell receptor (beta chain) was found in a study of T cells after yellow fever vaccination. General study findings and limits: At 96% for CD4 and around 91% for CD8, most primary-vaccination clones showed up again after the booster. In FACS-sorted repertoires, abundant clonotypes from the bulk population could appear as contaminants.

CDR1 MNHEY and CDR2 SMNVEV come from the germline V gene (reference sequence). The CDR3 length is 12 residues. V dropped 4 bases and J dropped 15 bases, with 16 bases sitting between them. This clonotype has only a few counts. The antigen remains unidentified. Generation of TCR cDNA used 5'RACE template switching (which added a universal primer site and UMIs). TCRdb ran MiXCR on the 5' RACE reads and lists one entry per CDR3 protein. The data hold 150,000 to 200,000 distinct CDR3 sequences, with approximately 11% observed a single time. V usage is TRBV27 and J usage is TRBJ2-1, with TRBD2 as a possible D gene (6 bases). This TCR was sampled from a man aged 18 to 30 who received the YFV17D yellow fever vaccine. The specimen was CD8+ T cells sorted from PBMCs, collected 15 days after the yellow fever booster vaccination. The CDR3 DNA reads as TGTGCCAGCAGTTCTTCCCGACTAGGGTGGTTCTTC. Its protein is CASSSSRLGWFF.